This TCR beta chain comes out of a study of cytotoxic CD8 clonotypes in ibrutinib-treated CLL. On the study more broadly: The patients, about a dozen relapsed/refractory and fewer than 16 treatment-naive, included approximately 18 who were IGHV unmutated.

The CDR3 has 15 residues. Losses at the gene ends were 6 bases for V and 5 bases for J; bases not matched to a gene: 5. Germline lookup yields CDR1 MNHEY and CDR2 SVGAGI. Profiled with immunoSEQ multiplex PCR; TCRdb holds only in-frame clones, not every one. Among about 160,000 clones listed, more than 70% were seen once. This clone appeared a single time. Its antigen is unidentified. Whole-study findings and limits: The study found clonality rose at ibrutinib response, then fell toward baseline at progression.

The J gene is TRBJ1-5, the V gene TRBV6-5; TRBD1 aligns across 12 bases. The sequences come from PBMCs, collected at disease progression, from a patient treated with ibrutinib. This TCR came from a human donor with chronic lymphocytic leukemia. The DNA of the CDR3 is TGTGCCAGCAGCGGGGACAGGGGGCTTGATCAGCCCCAGCATTTT. Translating gives CASSGDRGLDQPQHF.